The 17 T cell receptor beta chains below all came from one sample that was sequenced in a study of blood T cell repertoires in COVID-19. The repertoire was sequenced with immunoSEQ multiplex PCR; TCRdb's copy has only in-frame clones and lacks some. The sample lists about 300,000 clones, roughly 88% occurring once. The specimen sequenced was peripheral blood. The receptors were sampled from a woman in her twenties or thirties who had recovered from COVID-19.

The chain employs TRBV6-5 and TRBJ2-2; D is perhaps TRBD2 (6 bases). Germline V gene lookup returns CDR1 MNHEY and CDR2 SVGAGI. The CDR3 is 14 amino acids. The V and J ends lost 0 bases and 4 bases respectively, with 6 bases between them. CDR3 nucleotides: TGTGCCAGCAGTTACTCGGGGGGCACCGGGGAGCTGTTTTTT. This gives the protein CASSYSGGTGELFF.

The V and J genes are TRBV6-6 and TRBJ2-5; 8 bases line up with TRBD1. The V segment lost 5 bases and the J segment 2 bases; nucleotides outside the gene matches: 7. The germline V gene has CDR1 MNHNY and CDR2 SVGAGI (reference sequence). CDR3 length equals 15 residues. CDR3 in DNA: TGTGCCAGCAGTAAGCGGACAGGGAAACAAGAGACCCAGTACTTC. Its translation: CASSKRTGKQETQYF.

This chain links TRBV12-3 or TRBV12-4 with TRBJ1-2, with D unresolved. V lost 5 bases and J 1 base, leaving 8 bases between the germline ends. The CDR3 sequence is 13 residues long. The CDR3 DNA reads as TGTGCCAGCAGTCCAAATAGTAACTATGGCTACACCTTC. It specifies CASSPNSNYGYTF.

V and J are TRBV27 and TRBJ2-3; D remains unclear. The length of the CDR3 is 14 residues. The germline V gene has CDR1 MNHEY and CDR2 SMNVEV (reference sequence). V was trimmed by 5 bases and J by 0 bases, leaving 9 bases between them. In nucleotides, the CDR3 is TGTGCCAGCAGTGGCAGATCTAGCACAGATACGCAGTATTTT. Protein sequence: CASSGRSSTDTQYF.

J is TRBJ1-1 and V is TRBV10-3; 8 bases are shared with TRBD1. This CDR3 is 16 amino acids long. The germline CDR1 and CDR2 sequences are ENHRY and SYGVKD. Unmatched junction bases numbered 10, after V lost 4 bases and J lost 3 bases. The CDR3: CAISASGGGWDTEAFF. In DNA form, the CDR3 reads TGTGCCATCAGTGCATCAGGGGGCGGGTGGGACACTGAAGCTTTCTTT.

The chain combines TRBV5-6 with TRBJ2-1, with D possibly TRBD1 on 5 matching bases. Germline values: CDR1 SGHDT, CDR2 YYEEEE. V lost 2 bases and J 0 bases, leaving 6 bases between the germline ends. CDR3 size: 14 residues. The CDR3 protein is CASSLGVSYNEQFF. The CDR3 region has the DNA TGTGCCAGCAGCTTAGGGGTCTCCTACAATGAGCAGTTCTTC.

The rearrangement links TRBV6-5 to TRBJ1-5, with a possible D match to TRBD1 (5 bases). The length of the CDR3 is 12 residues. Trimming shortened V by 11 bases and J by 6 bases, and 14 bases separated the two germline ends. Germline V gene data show CDR1 as MNHEY and CDR2 as SVGAGI. CDR3: CAGGRVGQPQHF. The CDR3 coding sequence is TGTGCCGGGGGGAGGGTAGGTCAGCCCCAGCATTTT.

CDR3 nucleotides: TGCAGCGTTGTCCGTCCCAGGGCTAGCTCCTACAATGAGCAGTTCTTC. As protein: CSVVRPRASSYNEQFF. V usage is TRBV29-1 and J usage is TRBJ2-1; possible D gene TRBD1, 5 bases. The CDR3 sequence is 16 residues long. Trimming shortened V by 4 bases and J by 0 bases, and 16 bases separated the two germline ends. Per the germline V gene, CDR1 is SQVTM and CDR2 is ANQGSEA.

This chain links TRBV19 with TRBJ1-2, with a tentative D call TRBD1 (5 bases). The CDR3 covers 13 residues. Germline V gene data show CDR1 as LNHDA and CDR2 as SQIVND (reference sequence). V lost 0 bases to trimming and J lost 9 bases, with 11 bases between them. The CDR3 DNA sequence: TGTGCCAGTAGTATAGATCAGGGCGAGAGCTACACCTTC. Residues: CASSIDQGESYTF.

The V call is TRBV19, the J call TRBJ1-2, with D possibly matching TRBD1 (6 bases). Trimming took 4 bases from V and 1 from J, leaving 13 bases between them. The CDR3 runs to 15 residues. Germline loops: CDR1 LNHDA, CDR2 SQIVND (reference sequence). CDR3 in amino acids: CASSRGTSVNYGYTF. The CDR3 DNA reads TGTGCCAGTAGTAGAGGGACAAGCGTTAACTATGGCTACACCTTC.

V gene TRBV27 combines with J gene TRBJ2-7; D possibly corresponds to TRBD1 (6 bases). The CDR3 is 13 residues long. The V gene's germline CDR1 is MNHEY and CDR2 SMNVEV (reference sequence). Trimming removed 5 bases at V and 5 bases at J, with 13 bases between. CDR3 sequence reads: CASSDNRVHEQYF. As DNA, the CDR3 is TGTGCCAGCAGTGACAACAGGGTCCACGAGCAGTACTTC.

The gene calls are TRBV5-1 and TRBJ1-1; 7 bases agree with TRBD1. Trimming removed 3 bases from V and 6 bases from J; junction bases left unmatched: 8. Germline assignment: CDR1 SGHRS and CDR2 YFSETQ. CDR3 length equals 14 residues. DNA for the CDR3: TGCGCCAGCAGCTCCGGGACAGCAGGAGCTGAAGCTTTCTTT. It codes for CASSSGTAGAEAFF.

As concerns this clone: Other DNA sequences of this sample code for an identical CDR3. The V gene is TRBV4-2, the J gene TRBJ1-4; TRBD1 agrees at 9 bases. The trim removed 6 bases at V and 1 base at J, leaving 3 bases unmatched. There are 15 residues in the CDR3. The germline CDR1 and CDR2 sequences are LGHNA and YNFKEQ. Written as DNA, the CDR3 is TGTGCCAGCAGTCAGGACAGGGGAACTAATGAAAAACTGTTTTTT. It encodes CASSQDRGTNEKLFF.

The genes are TRBV6-5 and TRBJ2-1; TRBD2 might be the D (6 bases). This CDR3 comprises 15 residues. The ends were cut back, 8 bases at V and 1 base at J, with 15 bases in the middle. Germline V gene lookup returns CDR1 MNHEY and CDR2 SVGAGI. The CDR3 bases are TGTGCCAGCTCCCCCGGGAGACGGTCCTACAATGAGCAGTTCTTC. Its protein product is CASSPGRRSYNEQFF.

This chain joins TRBV28 and TRBJ2-3; 11 bases agree with TRBD2. Germline V gene lookup returns CDR1 MDHEN and CDR2 SYDVKM. This CDR3 spans 15 amino acids. V lost 6 bases and J lost 1; bases outside the gene matches: 3. CDR3 in amino acids: CASRTTSGGTDTQYF. The CDR3 coding sequence is TGTGCCAGCAGGACGACTAGCGGGGGCACAGATACGCAGTATTTT.

This clone was picked up a small number of times. V gene TRBV5-4 combines with J gene TRBJ2-5; no clear D gene. Germline V gene lookup returns CDR1 SGHNT and CDR2 YYREEE (reference sequence). Deletions cut 6 bases from V and 0 bases from J, with 9 bases between. The CDR3 loop spans 13 amino acids. The CDR3 loop is CASTLSNQETQYF. CDR3 bases: TGTGCCAGCACCCTATCAAACCAAGAGACCCAGTACTTC.

J is TRBJ2-5 and V is TRBV28; weak D call: TRBD2 (6 bases). Trimming stripped 6 bases from V and 5 bases from J, with 13 bases between. Germline values: CDR1 MDHEN, CDR2 SYDVKM. The CDR3 runs to 13 residues. The DNA for the CDR3 is TGTGCCAGCAGCCCACCAGGGAGGGAGACCCAGTACTTC. It is translated as CASSPPGRETQYF.